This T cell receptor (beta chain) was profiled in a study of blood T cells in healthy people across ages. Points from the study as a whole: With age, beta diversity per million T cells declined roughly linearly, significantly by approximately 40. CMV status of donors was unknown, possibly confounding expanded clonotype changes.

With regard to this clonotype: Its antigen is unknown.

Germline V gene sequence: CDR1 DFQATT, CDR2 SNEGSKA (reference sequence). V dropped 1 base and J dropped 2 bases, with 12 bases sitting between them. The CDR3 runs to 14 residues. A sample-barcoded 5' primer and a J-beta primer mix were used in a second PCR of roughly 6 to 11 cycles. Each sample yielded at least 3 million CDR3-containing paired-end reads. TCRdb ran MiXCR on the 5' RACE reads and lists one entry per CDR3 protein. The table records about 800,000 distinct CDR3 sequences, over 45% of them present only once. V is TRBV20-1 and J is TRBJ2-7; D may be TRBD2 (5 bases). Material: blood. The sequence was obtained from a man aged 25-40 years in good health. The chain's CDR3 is CSARGETTPYEQYF. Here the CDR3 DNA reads TGCAGTGCTAGAGGCGAGACTACCCCCTACGAGCAGTACTTC.